The 21 T cell receptor beta chains below all came from one sample that was sequenced in a study of regulatory T cells in long-lasting Graves disease. iRepertoire HTBI primers and Arm-PCR of CDR3 regions built TCR beta libraries. TCRdb ran MiXCR on the multiplex PCR reads and lists one entry per CDR3 protein. Among around 460,000 distinct CDR3 sequences listed, under 25% were seen once. Sample time point: persistent/refractory GD, antithyroid drugs over 5 years with positive TRAb. Preparation of the TCR library used RNA extracted from PBMCs. The sequencing used peripheral blood mononuclear cells (PBMCs), collected when the disease was refractory, from a patient treated with antithyroid drugs. These TCRs come from a female donor with Graves disease.

The V gene is TRBV2, the J gene TRBJ1-2; 11 nucleotides agree with TRBD1. CDR1 is SNHLY, CDR2 FYNNEI, per germline. The V gene end was trimmed by 8 bases and the J gene end by 1 base; junction bases not matched to a gene: 12. The CDR3 spans 17 residues. The CDR3 protein is CASGTLRTGGFNYGYTF. CDR3 DNA: TGTGCCAGCGGAACGCTTCGGACAGGGGGCTTTAACTATGGCTACACCTTC. The variable domain in full, with the rest retrieved from reference TRBV2 and TRBJ1-2, is EPEVTQTPSHQVTQMGQEVILRCVPISNHLYFYWYRQILGQKVEFLVSFYNNEISEKSEIFDDQFSVERPDGSNFTLKIRSTKLEDSAMYFCASGTLRTGGFNYGYTFGSGTRLTVV.

This clonotype was seen repeatedly, ten times or more. V usage is TRBV28 and J usage is TRBJ1-5; TRBD1 is a possible D gene (6 bases). The V gene's germline CDR1 is MDHEN and CDR2 SYDVKM. Trimming pared 1 base from V and 13 bases from J, leaving 14 bases between. The CDR3 consists of 13 residues. The CDR3 sequence: CASSLSETGLQHF. CDR3 sequence (DNA): TGTGCCAGCAGTTTATCCGAGACAGGATTACAGCATTTT.

This clonotype was detected only a few times. The CDR3 sequence: CASSLVSPSGPSTDTQYF. The CDR3 region has the DNA TGTGCCAGCAGCTTAGTGTCCCCTAGCGGACCTAGCACAGATACGCAGTATTTT. This chain joins TRBV7-2 and TRBJ2-3, with 7 bases that match TRBD2. V lost 1 base to trimming and J lost 0 bases; unmatched junction nucleotides: 10. The germline V gene has CDR1 SGHTA and CDR2 FQGNSA. The CDR3 totals 18 residues.

In this sample, this clonotype turned up many times. The chain uses TRBV28 and TRBJ2-2; TRBD1 agrees at 7 bases. Germline V gene sequence: CDR1 MDHEN, CDR2 SYDVKM. V was pared by 5 bases and J by 1 base, with 4 bases of the junction left unmatched. CDR3 length: 15 residues. The CDR3 region is CASSRRDRNTGELFF. CDR3 DNA sequence: TGTGCCAGCAGTCGACGGGACAGGAACACCGGGGAGCTGTTTTTT.

Many counts were recorded for this clonotype. This chain connects TRBV12-3 or TRBV12-4 to TRBJ1-1; the match to TRBD1 covers 9 bases. The junction had 7 bases not matched to a gene; V was cut back by 4 bases and J by 1 base. The CDR3 has 16 residues. CDR3 in amino acids: CASSSTQGAGNTEAFF. The CDR3 coding sequence is TGTGCCAGCAGTTCCACACAGGGGGCCGGGAACACTGAAGCTTTCTTT.

The J gene is TRBJ2-7, the V gene TRBV14, with 12 bases fitting TRBD2. V lost 3 bases, J lost 7 bases, and 7 bases stayed unmatched. There are 15 residues in the CDR3. CDR1 is SGHDN and CDR2 is FVKESK in the germline V gene. The CDR3 DNA follows: TGTGCCAGCAGCCACGGGACTAGCGGGTATGGGGAGCAGTACTTC. Translating it yields CASSHGTSGYGEQYF. The complete variable domain, with remaining parts taken from reference TRBV14 and TRBJ2-7, reads EAGVTQFPSHSVIEKGQTVTLRCDPISGHDNLYWYRRVMGKEIKFLLHFVKESKQDESGMPNNRFLAERTGGTYSTLKVQPAELEDSGVYFCASSHGTSGYGEQYFGPGTRLTVT.

J is TRBJ2-7 and V is TRBV7-9, with D hard to call. V lost 11 bases to trimming and J lost 3 bases, with 14 bases between them. CDR3 length: 12 amino acids. Per germline, CDR1 SEHNR and CDR2 FQNEAQ (reference sequence). CDR3 region: CAVLSVYYEQYF. The CDR3 bases are TGTGCCGTCTTAAGTGTTTACTACGAGCAGTACTTC. Full variable domain (outside the CDR3, taken from reference TRBV7-9 and TRBJ2-7): DTGVSQNPRHKITKRGQNVTFRCDPISEHNRLYWYRQTLGQGPEFLTYFQNEAQLEKSRLLSDRFSAERPKGSFSTLEIQRTEQGDSAMYLCAVLSVYYEQYFGPGTRLTVT.

This clonotype appeared many times. V is TRBV12-3 or TRBV12-4 and J is TRBJ2-2; 9 nucleotides match TRBD2. CDR3 length equals 14 residues. The V segment lost 8 bases and the J segment 4 bases; nucleotides outside the gene matches: 5. The CDR3, as DNA: TGTGCCAGCCGCGGGGGGGCAGGCACCGGGGAGCTGTTTTTT. Translation gives CASRGGAGTGELFF.

The table lists this clonotype with a few counts. The rearrangement links TRBV10-3 to TRBJ1-2; TRBD1 aligns across 8 bases. CDR1 and CDR2 (germline): ENHRY, SYGVKD. With V trimmed by 7 bases and J by 3 bases, 10 bases remained unmatched. This CDR3 comprises 15 residues. CDR3 sequence: CAINPQGAGDYGYTF. The CDR3 DNA is TGTGCCATCAATCCTCAGGGGGCGGGCGACTATGGCTACACCTTC.

CDR3 sequence: CASSESRTGRCNQPQHF. CDR3 DNA: TGCGCCAGCAGTGAGTCTAGGACAGGGCGATGCAATCAGCCCCAGCATTTT. V usage is TRBV10-1 and J usage is TRBJ1-5, with 8 bases identical to TRBD1. This CDR3 contains 17 residues. Germline values: CDR1 WNHNN, CDR2 SYGVQD (reference sequence). The J segment lost 2 bases and the V segment lost 0 bases, leaving 6 bases of the junction unmatched.

The chain is built from TRBV24-1 and TRBJ1-1; 8 bases fit TRBD1. The CDR3 is made up of 13 amino acids. Per the germline V gene, CDR1 is KGHDR and CDR2 is SFDVKD. V lost 6 bases and J lost 5; bases outside the gene matches: 4. CDR3 in amino acids: CATSQGARTEAFF. CDR3 in DNA: TGTGCCACCAGTCAGGGGGCGCGGACTGAAGCTTTCTTT.

This clonotype was counted many times. V usage is TRBV2 and J usage is TRBJ2-7; TRBD1 aligns across 9 bases. The CDR3 is 14 amino acids. V shed 6 bases, J shed 3 bases, and the junction held 6 bases outside the gene matches. Germline lookup yields CDR1 SNHLY and CDR2 FYNNEI. Written as DNA, the CDR3 is TGTGCCAGCAGGACCGGGACAGGGTACTACGAGCAGTACTTC. Translating gives CASRTGTGYYEQYF.

This clonotype was seen repeatedly, ten times or more. The chain recombines TRBV19 with TRBJ2-2; 8 bases agree with TRBD2. The CDR3 has 14 residues. V lost 4 bases, J lost 8 bases, and 6 bases stayed unmatched. In germline, CDR1 is LNHDA, CDR2 SQIVND (reference sequence). CDR3 coding DNA: TGTGCCAGTAGTACTACCCCTAGCGGGGGGGAGCTGTTTTTT. It translates to CASSTTPSGGELFF.

This clonotype occurred a few times. J is TRBJ2-5 and V is TRBV20-1; possibly TRBD2 for D (7 bases). V gave up 4 bases and J gave up 6 bases, with 21 bases separating them. This CDR3 is built from 15 residues. Germline-derived CDR1 and CDR2 are DFQATT and SNEGSKA (reference sequence). The CDR3 sequence: CSATPRGGSQQTQYF. The CDR3, as DNA: TGCAGTGCTACTCCTAGGGGGGGGTCACAACAGACCCAGTACTTC.

This clonotype was counted at least ten times. V and J are TRBV28 and TRBJ1-5; tentatively, D is TRBD1 (6 bases). The V end lost 7 bases, the J end lost 7 bases, and 14 bases lay between the germline ends. The germline V gene encodes CDR1 MDHEN and CDR2 SYDVKM. This CDR3 region has 13 residues. The CDR3 protein is CASNKRGGQPQHF. The CDR3 nucleotides read TGTGCCAGCAATAAAAGGGGGGGGCAGCCCCAGCATTTT.

This clonotype was seen a few times. The rearrangement links TRBV6-2 or TRBV6-3 to TRBJ1-1; D remains ambiguous. This CDR3 is 13 amino acids long. Between the trimmed V and J ends, which lost 4 bases and 1 base, there was a span of 7 bases. Germline loops: CDR1 MNHEY, CDR2 SVGEGT. CDR3 DNA sequence: TGTGCCAGCAGTTCATTCGGGAACACTGAAGCTTTCTTT. Translation: CASSSFGNTEAFF.

Ten or more counts support this clonotype. This chain joins TRBV7-2 and TRBJ2-5, with TRBD1 matching over 7 bases. This CDR3 has 13 residues. Germline V gene sequence: CDR1 SGHTA, CDR2 FQGNSA. The trim removed 7 bases at V and 2 bases at J, leaving 4 bases unmatched. CDR3 sequence (DNA): TGTGCCAGCAAACCGGGACAGCAAGAGACCCAGTACTTC. Residues: CASKPGQQETQYF.

Only a few counts were recorded for this clonotype. The chain is built from TRBV6-2 or TRBV6-3 and TRBJ2-7; weak D call: TRBD2 (6 bases). This CDR3 has 14 amino acids. Germline-derived CDR1 and CDR2 are MNHEY and SVGEGT. Between the trimmed V and J ends, which lost 5 bases and 9 bases, there was a span of 20 bases. For the CDR3, the DNA is TGTGCCAGCAGTGAAGGCCTAGCCCCGGGAGCGCAGTACTTC. Translating gives CASSEGLAPGAQYF.

This sequence joins TRBV28 and TRBJ1-1; D uncertain. V lost 3 bases and J lost 4, with 6 bases in between. The CDR3 loop spans 12 amino acids. Germline CDR1 is MDHEN and CDR2 is SYDVKM. CDR3: CASSFGPTEAFF. CDR3 nucleotides: TGTGCCAGCAGTTTCGGCCCCACTGAAGCTTTCTTT.

Only a few counts were recorded for this clonotype. The chain couples TRBV6-1 to TRBJ2-5; 7 nucleotides align to TRBD2. Trimming took 7 bases from V and 1 from J; bases not matched to a gene: 12. Germline values: CDR1 MNHNS, CDR2 SASEGT. The CDR3 covers 16 residues. DNA for the CDR3: TGTGCCAGCATCCGCGGGGGAGCGGGCACCCAAGAGACCCAGTACTTC. This gives the protein CASIRGGAGTQETQYF.

This clonotype was seen at least ten times. The J gene is TRBJ1-2, the V gene TRBV27, with 10 bases lining up with TRBD1. The CDR3 extends over 14 amino acids. V lost 6 bases to trimming and J lost 3 bases; unmatched junction nucleotides: 4. Germline V gene sequence: CDR1 MNHEY, CDR2 SMNVEV (reference sequence). CDR3 DNA: TGTGCCAGCAGAACCGGGACAGGGGACTATGGCTACACCTTC. It yields the protein CASRTGTGDYGYTF.